This T cell receptor beta chain was documented in a study of CD8 T cells in ankylosing spondylitis. Study-wide results and caveats: A TCR beta motif of eight highly homologous variants appeared characteristic of ankylosing spondylitis blood.

A single record per CDR3 protein comes from TCRdb applying MiXCR to the 5' RACE reads. This repertoire shows more than 500,000 distinct CDR3 sequences, roughly 5.3% found once; its top ten account for under 4.5%. This clonotype has a count of ten or more. The target antigen is unknown. Germline V gives CDR1 LGHNA, CDR2 YSLEER. V was pared by 0 bases and J by 10 bases, with 15 bases between. There are 14 residues in the CDR3. This clonotype was obtained from a male donor with ankylosing spondylitis. This rearrangement joins TRBV4-3 to TRBJ1-1; D not certain. The sample consisted of blood, either unsorted or a sorted T cell fraction (not recorded which). CDR3 sequence reads: CASSQEVGRPGAFF. The CDR3 nucleotides are TGCGCCAGCAGCCAAGAGGTCGGGCGACCGGGAGCTTTCTTT.